This record concerns one T cell receptor beta chain sequence. Amplification used 60 Vbeta primers and 13 Jbeta primers. This table comes from immunoSEQ multiplex PCR, and its TCRdb copy is limited to in-frame clones, with some not included. The sample table sets out approximately 120,000 clones. V was trimmed by 0 bases and J by 3 bases, leaving 11 bases between them. Germline V gene data show CDR1 as MRHNA and CDR2 as SNTAGT. The CDR3 sequence is 15 residues long. These data belong to a study of cytomegalovirus exposure and HLA in healthy donors. Sequenced sample: PBMCs. The clonotype comes from a man aged 18 to 30 in good health and CMV-seronegative. The chain carries TRBV6-4 and TRBJ1-1; maybe TRBD1 (6 bases). DNA for the CDR3: TGTGCCAGCAGTGACTCTTCAGGGGTGGACACTGAAGCTTTCTTT. It yields the protein CASSDSSGVDTEAFF.